This TCR beta chain emerged from a study of prognosis after radiotherapy for stage I lung cancer. Study summary: Ages of the approximately 13 men and 6 women ranged 53 to 84 years, median approximately 70.

This clonotype was recorded at least ten times. The CDR3 extends over 13 amino acids. Trimming pared 5 bases from V and 3 bases from J, leaving 8 bases between. Germline V gene lookup returns CDR1 SGHTA and CDR2 FQGNSA. By two-round multiplex PCR, the TCR beta CDR3 was amplified from genomic DNA. The first PCR round targeted every TRBV and TRBJ gene with specific primers. As the PCR entered its second round, universal primers were used. TCRdb reprocessed the multiplex PCR reads with MiXCR, giving one entry per CDR3 protein. This table holds tens of thousands of distinct CDR3 sequences, about 43% found once.

This chain connects TRBV7-2 to TRBJ2-1, with unresolved D. This material consisted of PBMCs, taken before or after stereotactic body radiation therapy (not recorded which). The source of this sequence is a donor aged 50 or older with non-small cell lung cancer. The CDR3 loop reads CASSLMDYNEQFF. CDR3 nucleotides: TGTGCCAGCAGCCTAATGGACTACAATGAGCAGTTCTTC.